The 26 T cell receptor beta chains reported below all come from one sample, sequenced in a study of blood T cell repertoires in COVID-19. The repertoire was sequenced with immunoSEQ multiplex PCR; TCRdb's copy has only in-frame clones and lacks some. The data hold tens of thousands of clones, with more than 60% observed a single time. The sequencing input was peripheral blood. These receptors all come from an older woman with active or convalescent COVID-19.

The sample holds one count of this clone. This chain links TRBV30 with TRBJ1-3, with no clear D. The CDR3 covers 13 residues. Germline V gene lookup returns CDR1 GTSNPN and CDR2 SVGIG (reference sequence). The ends were cut back, 2 bases at V and 4 bases at J, with 9 bases in the middle. CDR3 in DNA: TGTGCCTGGAGTCCCCGAGGGGGAAACACCATATATTTT. This codes for CAWSPRGGNTIYF. The whole variable domain, filled in from reference TRBV30 and TRBJ1-3, reads SQTIHQWPATLVQPVGSPLSLECTVEGTSNPNLYWYRQAAGRGLQLLFYSVGIGQISSEVPQNLSASRPQDRQFILSSKKLLLSDSGFYLCAWSPRGGNTIYFGEGSWLTVV.

V is TRBV3-1 (or the pseudogene TRBV3-2) and J is TRBJ2-7; 9 bases line up with TRBD1. The CDR3 has 14 residues. Trimming cost V 4 bases and J 1 base; bases outside gene matches: 2. Germline CDR1 reads LGHDT; CDR2 reads YNNKEL (reference sequence). Written as DNA, the CDR3 is TGTGCCAGCAGCCCCGGGACAGGGTCCTACGAGCAGTACTTC. Encoded protein: CASSPGTGSYEQYF.

The chain has TRBV7-2 and TRBJ1-5; D ambiguous. The CDR3 loop spans 15 amino acids. V dropped 2 bases and J dropped 1 base, with 9 bases sitting between them. Per the germline V gene, CDR1 is SGHTA and CDR2 is FQGNSA. The CDR3: CASSLWPQSNQPQHF. The CDR3 DNA reads TGTGCCAGCAGCTTATGGCCACAGAGCAATCAGCCCCAGCATTTT.

The genes are TRBV15 and TRBJ1-1, with D hard to call. Per germline, CDR1 LNHNV and CDR2 YYDKDF (reference sequence). The CDR3 is 17 residues long. The V and J ends lost 3 bases and 0 bases respectively, with 17 bases between them. The CDR3 spells CATSRGDTASLNTEAFF. Written as DNA, the CDR3 is TGTGCCACCAGCAGGGGAGACACGGCCTCCTTGAACACTGAAGCTTTCTTT.

The J gene is TRBJ2-4, the V gene TRBV18; D not resolved. The CDR3 has 14 residues. Germline V gene lookup returns CDR1 KGHSH and CDR2 LQKENI. The V end was cut by 3 bases, the J end by 5 bases, with 11 bases between. This CDR3 reads CASSPQIQENIQYF. DNA for the CDR3: TGTGCCAGCTCACCCCAGATCCAGGAAAACATTCAGTACTTC. The full variable domain, with the rest looked up from reference TRBV18 and TRBJ2-4, is NAGVMQNPRHLVRRRGQEARLRCSPMKGHSHVYWYRQLPEEGLKFMVYLQKENIIDESGMPKERFSAEFPKEGPSILRIQQVVRGDSAAYFCASSPQIQENIQYFGAGTRLSVL.

The rearrangement links TRBV5-5 to TRBJ1-6; the match to TRBD1 covers 8 bases. The CDR3 runs to 16 residues. V shed 3 bases, J shed 5 bases, and the junction held 7 bases outside the gene matches. Germline-derived CDR1 and CDR2 are SGHKS and YYEKEE (reference sequence). This CDR3 is CASSYRTGLDNSPLHF. CDR3 sequence (DNA): TGTGCCAGCAGCTACCGGACAGGGTTGGATAATTCACCCCTCCACTTT.

In this sample, this clone turned up once. The chain couples TRBV10-3 to TRBJ2-1; 11 bases align to TRBD2. The junction had 11 bases not matched to a gene; V was cut back by 2 bases and J by 8 bases. The germline V gene has CDR1 ENHRY and CDR2 SYGVKD. The CDR3 is 17 amino acids. CDR3 sequence reads: CAISESLAGGTTHEQFF. The CDR3 DNA reads TGTGCCATCAGTGAGAGCCTAGCGGGGGGTACGACCCATGAGCAGTTCTTC.

The rearrangement joins TRBV5-4 to TRBJ1-1; D gene ambiguous. The CDR3 is 14 amino acids. Germline V gene data show CDR1 as SGHNT and CDR2 as YYREEE (reference sequence). Trimming removed 3 bases at V and 0 bases at J, with 9 bases between. DNA of the CDR3: TGTGCCAGCAGCTCCTGGGCACTGAACACTGAAGCTTTCTTT. It encodes CASSSWALNTEAFF. The variable domain in full, with the rest retrieved from reference TRBV5-4 and TRBJ1-1, is ETGVTQSPTHLIKTRGQQVTLRCSSQSGHNTVSWYQQALGQGPQFIFQYYREEENGRGNFPPRFSGLQFPNYSSELNVNALELDDSALYLCASSSWALNTEAFFGQGTRLTVV.

The V and J genes are TRBV9 and TRBJ2-1; D perhaps matches TRBD1 (5 bases). The CDR3 extends over 18 amino acids. Germline V gene sequence: CDR1 SGDLS, CDR2 YYNGEE. V was pared by 0 bases and J by 4 bases, with 20 bases between. The CDR3: CASSVGFRERALYNEQFF. The CDR3 nucleotides are TGTGCCAGCAGCGTAGGATTCAGGGAAAGGGCGTTATACAATGAGCAGTTCTTC.

This rearrangement joins TRBV2 to TRBJ1-2, with D perhaps TRBD1 (6 bases). The CDR3 runs 14 residues. V gave up 5 bases and J gave up 4 bases, with 14 bases separating them. CDR1 and CDR2 (germline): SNHLY, FYNNEI. CDR3 protein: CASSPDRPVYGYTF. DNA for the CDR3: TGTGCCAGCAGTCCTGACAGGCCAGTCTATGGCTACACCTTC.

J is TRBJ2-5 and V is TRBV19; a possible D gene is TRBD1 (7 bases). CDR1 is LNHDA, CDR2 SQIVND, per germline (reference sequence). The CDR3 consists of 15 residues. Deletions cut 4 bases from V and 0 bases from J, with 12 bases between. The CDR3 region has the DNA TGTGCCAGTAGTACAGGGGGGACAGACCAAGAGACCCAGTACTTC. This codes for CASSTGGTDQETQYF. The variable domain in full, with the rest retrieved from reference TRBV19 and TRBJ2-5, is DGGITQSPKYLFRKEGQNVTLSCEQNLNHDAMYWYRQDPGQGLRLIYYSQIVNDFQKGDIAEGYSVSREKKESFPLTVTSAQKNPTAFYLCASSTGGTDQETQYFGPGTRLLVL.

The V and J genes are TRBV5-6 and TRBJ2-7; 9 bases are shared with TRBD1. This CDR3 has 14 amino acids. Germline CDR1 is SGHDT and CDR2 is YYEEEE. V lost 3 bases to trimming and J lost 9 bases; unmatched junction nucleotides: 10. CDR3 in amino acids: CASSSKLQGAGQYF. In DNA, the CDR3 is TGTGCCAGCAGCTCCAAACTACAGGGGGCCGGGCAGTACTTC.

J is TRBJ2-6 and V is TRBV5-1; 9 bases fit TRBD1. The CDR3 has 16 residues. V lost 5 bases to trimming and J lost 2 bases; unmatched junction nucleotides: 5. The V gene's germline CDR1 is SGHRS and CDR2 YFSETQ. CDR3 residues: CASRPGTGTGANVLTF. The DNA of the CDR3 is TGCGCCAGCAGGCCCGGGACAGGGACTGGGGCCAACGTCCTGACTTTC.

The genes are TRBV7-2 and TRBJ2-1; possibly TRBD1 for D (5 bases). In germline, CDR1 is SGHTA, CDR2 FQGNSA. The V end lost 7 bases, the J end lost 7 bases, and 23 bases lay between the germline ends. The CDR3 is made up of 16 amino acids. The CDR3 sequence: CASNLDVRSTGNEQFF. Here the CDR3 DNA reads TGTGCCAGCAACCTAGACGTTAGGTCTACAGGAAATGAGCAGTTCTTC.

V and J are TRBV4-1 and TRBJ1-1; a possible D gene is TRBD1 (5 bases). This CDR3 is built from 15 residues. The V and J ends lost 1 base and 1 base respectively, with 10 bases between them. Germline lookup yields CDR1 MGHRA and CDR2 YSYEKL. The CDR3 region is CASSQADSRNTEAFF. CDR3 bases: TGCGCCAGCAGCCAAGCCGACAGTCGGAACACTGAAGCTTTCTTT.

This clone was found once. V gene TRBV5-1 combines with J gene TRBJ2-7; 10 bases match TRBD1. Per germline, CDR1 SGHRS and CDR2 YFSETQ. This CDR3 contains 15 residues. Germline trimming cut 5 bases from V and 3 bases from J; bases unmatched to any gene: 8. CDR3 loop: CASRYDRGQSYEQYF. The CDR3 region has the DNA TGCGCCAGCAGATATGACAGGGGGCAGAGCTACGAGCAGTACTTC.

The chain is built from TRBV2 and TRBJ2-3; 7 nucleotides match TRBD1. V shed 4 bases and J 2 bases; nucleotides not matched to a gene: 6. Looked up from germline, CDR1 is SNHLY and CDR2 is FYNNEI. The CDR3 runs to 15 residues. The CDR3 DNA reads TGTGCCAGCAGTGCCACAGGGGCCGCCACAGATACGCAGTATTTT. This gives the protein CASSATGAATDTQYF.

DNA of the CDR3: TGCGCCAGCAGCACCGGACAGGGAGGTGGCACAGATACGCAGTATTTT. Translation gives CASSTGQGGGTDTQYF. This chain joins TRBV5-1 and TRBJ2-3; 8 bases are a match to TRBD1. Germline-derived CDR1 and CDR2 are SGHRS and YFSETQ. The CDR3 consists of 16 residues. J gave up 1 base and V 4 bases, and 8 bases lay outside the gene matches.

This clone was seen just once. The chain couples TRBV27 to TRBJ2-7; 10 bases are shared with TRBD1. V lost 3 bases to trimming and J lost 0 bases; unmatched junction nucleotides: 5. CDR3 size: 16 residues. Per the germline V gene, CDR1 is MNHEY and CDR2 is SMNVEV (reference sequence). The CDR3 DNA reads as TGTGCCAGCAGTTTTGGCGGGACAGGGGTCTCCTACGAGCAGTACTTC. Amino acids: CASSFGGTGVSYEQYF.

The rearrangement joins TRBV7-2 to TRBJ1-5; 7 bases agree with TRBD1. Trimming removed 8 bases from V and 6 bases from J; junction bases left unmatched: 10. Looked up from germline, CDR1 is SGHTA and CDR2 is FQGNSA. The CDR3 sequence is 14 residues long. The CDR3, as DNA: TGTGCCAGCTCCCCACAGGGGAATAGTCAGCCCCAGCATTTT. Amino acids: CASSPQGNSQPQHF. Full variable domain (outside the CDR3, taken from reference TRBV7-2 and TRBJ1-5): GAGVSQSPSNKVTEKGKDVELRCDPISGHTALYWYRQSLGQGLEFLIYFQGNSAPDKSGLPSDRFSAERTGGSVSTLTIQRTQQEDSAVYLCASSPQGNSQPQHFGDGTRLSIL.

V and J are TRBV5-1 and TRBJ2-7; perhaps TRBD2 as D (6 bases). V lost 4 bases, J lost 6 bases, and 23 bases lay in between. This CDR3 contains 16 residues. CDR1 and CDR2 from the germline V gene are SGHRS and YFSETQ. CDR3 loop: CASSPTVADNGGEQYF. CDR3 DNA sequence: TGCGCCAGCAGCCCCACCGTAGCGGATAATGGGGGCGAGCAGTACTTC.

This clone was seen a few times. Written as DNA, the CDR3 is TGTGCCTGGAGCGACTCTACGACTAGCGGGGGAAAGACCCAGTACTTC. It is translated as CAWSDSTTSGGKTQYF. The chain carries TRBV30 and TRBJ2-5; 12 bases match TRBD2. V lost 3 bases, J lost 6 bases, and 11 bases stayed unmatched. This CDR3 region has 16 residues. Germline CDR1 and CDR2: GTSNPN and SVGIG (reference sequence).

The chain carries TRBV7-9 and TRBJ2-2, with D uncertain. The V gene's germline CDR1 is SEHNR and CDR2 FQNEAQ (reference sequence). V shed 5 bases and J shed 3 bases, with 13 bases lying between them. CDR3 length equals 15 residues. CDR3 DNA: TGTGCCAGCAGCCTGATGCTTCGGGACACCGGGGAGCTGTTTTTT. It is translated as CASSLMLRDTGELFF.

In DNA form, the CDR3 reads TGTGCCAGCAACATGGGGACTAGCGGATTAGGGCAGTACTTC. Residues: CASNMGTSGLGQYF. The chain links TRBV7-2 to TRBJ2-7; 11 nucleotides line up with TRBD2. The CDR3 spans 14 residues. Germline V gene lookup returns CDR1 SGHTA and CDR2 FQGNSA. J gave up 9 bases and V 7 bases, and 11 bases lay outside the gene matches. The whole variable domain, remainder taken from reference TRBV7-2 and TRBJ2-7, is GAGVSQSPSNKVTEKGKDVELRCDPISGHTALYWYRQSLGQGLEFLIYFQGNSAPDKSGLPSDRFSAERTGGSVSTLTIQRTQQEDSAVYLCASNMGTSGLGQYFGPGTRLTVT.

This rearrangement joins TRBV5-5 to TRBJ1-5; a weak D match, TRBD1 (6 bases). The V gene lost 4 bases and the J gene lost 3 bases, with 17 bases spanning the gap. The CDR3 spans 16 residues. Germline assignment: CDR1 SGHKS and CDR2 YYEKEE (reference sequence). The CDR3 coding sequence is TGTGCCAGCAGCCTTACAGGGTTGTGGAACAATCAGCCCCAGCATTTT. Its translation: CASSLTGLWNNQPQHF.

V gene TRBV12-3 or TRBV12-4 combines with J gene TRBJ2-5, with D perhaps matching TRBD1 (5 bases). The V end lost 4 bases, the J end lost 7 bases, and 13 bases lay between the germline ends. The CDR3 has 13 residues. The CDR3 region is CASSSRVRVTQYF. CDR3 nucleotide sequence: TGTGCCAGCAGTTCCAGGGTCCGGGTGACCCAGTACTTC.